This T cell receptor beta chain is from a study of response to subunit inactivated influenza vaccine. TCRdb re-derived calls from the RT-PCR reads in MiXCR, one entry per CDR3 protein. The sample yields roughly 540,000 distinct CDR3 sequences, less than 25% seen once. This same sample was also taken into another study, of T cells expressing NK-cell markers. That source adds: Synthesis of TCR beta cDNA relied on 5'RACE template switching carrying UMIs.

The TCR sequence derives from a man in his fifties or sixties who received an inactivated influenza vaccine. Here the sequenced sample was CD4+ T cells sorted from PBMCs, taken less than 13 days after vaccination.

This CDR3 is CASRDRPNTEAFF. Written as DNA, the CDR3 is TGTGCCAGCAGAGACAGGCCCAACACTGAAGCTTTCTTT. The genes are TRBV6-4 and TRBJ1-1; D possibly corresponds to TRBD1 (6 bases). V shed 6 bases and J shed 2 bases, with 10 bases lying between them. Germline CDR1 and CDR2: MRHNA and SNTAGT. The length of the CDR3 is 13 residues.